This T cell receptor beta chain originates from a study of T cell responses to AZD1222 COVID-19 vaccine listed by TCRdb under 2021. Broadly, across the study: AZD1222 recipients with second doses at about 4 weeks or about 12 weeks were pooled, because spike-specific TCR depth and breadth did not differ between schedules. TCR sequencing was performed for about 240 trial participants, of whom around 200 were given two doses of AZD1222 and approximately 26 were given two doses of MenACWY control vaccine. Trial participants were enrolled into age subgroups of 18-55, 56-69 and 70-plus years, which contained 148, 28 and 57 TCR-sequenced participants, respectively. The full study reports these points: Reportedly, close to half of the unique spike-specific TCRs recognized epitopes lying outside the regions that are mutated in the B.1.351 and B.1.1.7 variants. Conclusions about previously exposed vaccinees are limited, since just six or seven AZD1222 recipients were seropositive for SARS-CoV-2 at baseline. Because no samples from the day 14 peak response were available, repertoires could be characterized only after the peak T cell response. The whole spike protein was spanned by vaccine-associated CD4 TCRs, and dominant responses were seen in regions 160-218 and 743-854. Most participants were white British and females outnumbered males, and the authors suggested that clonal diversity may have been underestimated. After two AZD1222 doses, spike-specific TCR breadth and depth were significantly higher than at day 0 and than in MenACWY recipients. In the small 56-69-year group, the increase in depth fell short of significance, most likely because of low power.

The meaning of the sample's time point label: baseline before first vaccination. Vaccinee samples were obtained from the UK trials COV001 and COV002, which included a single-blind randomized controlled phase 2/3 trial of AZD1222 (ChAdOx1 nCoV-19) in healthy adults. For TCRbeta chain sequencing, PBMC samples were collected from trial participants at day 0 and at day 28 after the second dose. This clone was observed a few times. Its binding antigen is unknown. Base-call qualities are not available, and no considerably larger clone is one nucleotide away. The CDR3 regions of human TCRbeta chains were analyzed by immunosequencing. In the source study's methods: Repertoire TCRs were checked for matches against a reference library of SARS-CoV-2-specific TCRs that had been generated using the MIRA antigen-specificity platform. Breadth meant the fraction of unique TCRs that were SARS-CoV-2-associated, whereas depth meant the fraction of total T cells that were SARS-CoV-2-associated. Using the MIRA data, every spike-specific TCR was mapped to the spike region that the TCR reacted to and assigned to either a CD4 or a CD8 class. Log10-transformed breadth and depth values were compared by one-way ANOVA with Sidak's multiple comparisons tests. TCRdb holds this immuneACCESS table with in-frame rearrangements only. Some clones are missing; in checked studies, unresolved V genes explain under half, and the rest has no known cause. V and J calls and clone size follow that table, whereas D and trimming were derived from the DNA. For this sample there are 150,000 to 200,000 clones; more than 85% appear just once. The ten largest clonotypes hold about 3.9% of the sample.

The germline V gene gives CDR1 as MNHEY and CDR2 as SVGAGI. Measured from the cysteine to the phenylalanine, the CDR3 is 14 residues long. Only the CDR3 DNA stays, 42 bases, in frame from base 1. At the junction V is shortened by 8 bases and J by 8 bases; bases outside the gene matches: 9. This TCR came from an adult in good health. The chain was built from TRBV6-5 and TRBJ1-4; 9 bases in the junction line up with TRBD1. Sequences were derived from peripheral blood, sampled on day 0 of AZD1222 vaccination. The CDR3 reads CASRFRDRVEKLFF. The sequence in DNA is TGTGCCAGCCGTTTCCGGGACAGGGTGGAAAAACTGTTTTTT.